This T cell receptor beta chain appears in the sequencing data of a study of T cell responses to AZD1222 COVID-19 vaccine. Profiling relied on immunoSEQ multiplex PCR, and the TCRdb table lists in-frame clones only, not all of them. Among about 170,000 clones, approximately 88% were seen once, and the ten largest hold less than 1.3%. Losses at the gene ends were 0 bases for V and 12 bases for J; bases not matched to a gene: 7. The CDR3 sequence is 13 residues long. The germline V gene has CDR1 GTSNPN and CDR2 SVGIG (reference sequence). Analysis merged second doses at about 4 or about 12 weeks. About this clone itself: Its cognate antigen is unknown.

The study's findings and limits: It should be noted that donors were predominantly white British and more often female, and clonal diversity was possibly underestimated.

The TCR comes from an adult who received the AZD1222 COVID-19 vaccine. The starting material was peripheral blood, obtained 28 days after the second AZD1222 dose. The rearrangement joins TRBV30 to TRBJ2-1; 8 nucleotides align to TRBD1. For the CDR3, the DNA is TGTGCCTGGAGTGTTATGGGTGGGACAGGGCAGTTCTTC. Translated, it gives CAWSVMGGTGQFF.